This entry is about one T cell receptor beta chain. Its antigen specificity is not known. Base qualities are not provided; no much larger clone lies one nucleotide away. The data were obtained in a study of OX40 agonist ivuxolimab in advanced cancers. A note on the overall study: Ivuxolimab, which targeted the costimulatory receptor OX40 (CD134), was an agonistic, fully human IgG2 monoclonal antibody. Intravenous ivuxolimab was administered to patients every 2 weeks at six dose levels: 0.01, 0.1, 0.3, 1.5, 3 and 10 mg/kg. Among the roughly 50 dose-escalation patients, about 19 had hepatocellular carcinoma, roughly 15 melanoma, 9 renal cell carcinoma and 9 head and neck cancer. The dose-escalation cohort was over 70% male with a mean age of roughly 60 years, ranging from roughly 23 to 79. Prior anti-PD-1, anti-PD-L1 or anti-CTLA-4 therapy was permitted, and checkpoint inhibitors had been received by roughly 42% of dose-escalation patients. Partial responses occurred in three dose-escalation patients, of whom one had hepatocellular carcinoma and two had cutaneous melanoma. Peripheral TCRbeta sequencing was intended to test whether TCR sequence diversity was altered and clonal T-cell expansion was caused by ivuxolimab. The paper reports the monotherapy dose-escalation portion (N of about 50 patients) of the phase I ivuxolimab trial. General study outcomes and caveats: In partial responders in the 0.1-3.0 mg/kg groups, normalized peripheral clonal expansion was found to be among the lowest, especially among CD8+ T cells. Clonal expansion of both CD4+ and CD8+ blood T cells was observed from baseline to week 6 at doses 0.1 to 3.0 mg/kg. Antigen specificity was not determined for the clonally expanded peripheral T cells. After ivuxolimab, CD8+ T cells had more expanded clones than CD4+ T cells on average. Low levels of normalized T-cell clonal expansion were also seen in some patients who did not respond.

To sequence the TCRbeta CDR3 region, genomic DNA was isolated from the sorted cells. The immunoSEQ Assay was used to sequence the TCRbeta CDR3 regions. TCRdb limited this immuneACCESS table to in-frame rearrangements with V and J called. A share of clones is missing; checked studies link under half to unresolved V genes, and the rest is unexplained. The sample profile shows around 80,000 clones; roughly 90% of them were found once. The ten largest clones take up roughly 0.18% of the sample. Patients with autoimmune disease history or receiving systemic immunosuppression were excluded from the trial. In every dose cohort, peripheral blood was drawn for TCR sequencing at baseline, cycle 4 day 1, and cycle 7 day 1. The samples were drawn from a first-in-human, open-label, multicenter phase I dose-escalation trial of ivuxolimab. Adults with locally advanced or metastatic head and neck squamous cell, hepatocellular, melanoma or renal cell carcinoma were enrolled in the trial. Before TCR sequencing, CD4+ and CD8+ T cells were separately sorted from peripheral blood.

CDR1 SGHTA and CDR2 FQGNSA are derived from the germline V gene. Spanning cysteine to phenylalanine, the CDR3 consists of 12 amino acids. The DNA shown is the 36-base CDR3, in frame from base 1. Trimming at the junction amounts to 6 bases on V and 4 bases on J, and the germline ends lie 8 bases apart. The rearrangement combines TRBV7-2 with TRBJ2-3; no D gene call is confident. This sequence was found in an adult with an advanced solid tumor such as melanoma, head and neck, liver or kidney cancer. The sequenced sample was CD4+ or CD8+ T cells sorted from blood, obtained in a trial of the OX40 agonist ivuxolimab. In nucleotide form, the sequence is TGTGCCAGCAGTCACGGCCCAGATACGCAGTATTTT. It is translated as CASSHGPDTQYF.